This TCR beta chain was recovered during a study of blood T cell repertoires in COVID-19. About the study: Some COVID-19 samples were acute and others convalescent; all came from the United States, Italy and Spain. T cells, B-cell-depleted T cells, or PBMCs supplied cDNA or gDNA.

Profiled with immunoSEQ multiplex PCR; TCRdb holds only in-frame clones, not every one. Counted here are about 47,000 clones, 88% occurring once; the ten biggest clones make up 3% to 3.5%. Germline V CDR1 and CDR2: KGHSH, LQKENI. J lost 10 bases, V lost 3 bases, and 11 bases had no gene match. The CDR3 extends over 14 amino acids. This TCR was sampled from a man in his fifties or sixties with active COVID-19. The chain is built from TRBV18 and TRBJ1-1; 7 nucleotides align to TRBD1. Sequenced material: peripheral blood. The CDR3 bases are TGTGCCAGCTCACCCGGGGGCAGGGGGACGGTAGCTTTCTTT. It codes for CASSPGGRGTVAFF.